Listed below are T cell receptor beta chains from one sample, sequenced in a study of blood T cell repertoires in COVID-19. Sequencing used immunoSEQ multiplex PCR; TCRdb keeps in-frame clones, though not all of them. The profile shows some 73,000 clones, over 75% of them singletons. The sequenced sample consisted of peripheral blood. Every receptor here comes from a man over 45 with COVID-19, enrolled during active disease. CDR3s include the opening cysteine and the closing phenylalanine or tryptophan. D genes are given only for firm matches. Clone size, where shown, is once, few, many, or a class for clones that have expanded.

d_call	v_call	clone_size	j_call	cdr3_nt	cdr3_aa
TRBD1	TRBV6-5	NA	TRBJ1-5	TGTGCCAGCAGCCTAACAGGGGACAAGGGGACCCAGCATTTT	CASSLTGDKGTQHF
TRBD1	TRBV7-2	NA	TRBJ1-5	TGTGCCAGCAGCCCGGGGACAGTTAATCAGCCCCAGCATTTT	CASSPGTVNQPQHF
NA	TRBV19	once	TRBJ1-3	TGTGCCACCAGATTGACTCCGGGGGGCTCTGGAAACACCATATATTTT	CATRLTPGGSGNTIYF
NA	TRBV6-2/TRBV6-3	NA	TRBJ2-5	TGTGCCAGCAGCCGAGCTACCCAAGAGACCCAGTACTTC	CASSRATQETQYF
TRBD1	TRBV4-1	few	TRBJ2-2	TGCGCCAGCAGCCAAGATGACAGGGGGGGGAACACCGGGGAGCTGTTTTTT	CASSQDDRGGNTGELFF
NA	TRBV24-1	NA	TRBJ1-1	TGTGCCACGCGGAAAGGGGGGAACACTGAAGCTTTCTTT	CATRKGGNTEAFF
NA	TRBV7-2	NA	TRBJ2-3	TGTGCCAGCACCTATAGCGCGGATACGCAGTATTTT	CASTYSADTQYF
TRBD1	TRBV7-2	NA	TRBJ2-1	TGTGCCAGCAGCTTAGGACAGGGGGATCTTGGTAAGCAGTTCTTC	CASSLGQGDLGKQFF
TRBD2	TRBV30	NA	TRBJ2-7	TGTGCCTGGACCCCCTGGCGGGAGGGCTCATACGAGCAGTACTTC	CAWTPWREGSYEQYF
TRBD2	TRBV19	NA	TRBJ2-1	TGTGCCAGTATCTCAGGACTAGCGGGAGGAGAGCAGTTCTTC	CASISGLAGGEQFF
NA	TRBV19	NA	TRBJ1-5	TGTGCCAGTCGCCGGGACACCCATAGCAATCAGCCCCAGCATTTT	CASRRDTHSNQPQHF
NA	TRBV7-6	NA	TRBJ2-7	TGTGCCAGCAGCTTAGCTAGTGCCTACGAGCAGTACTTC	CASSLASAYEQYF
TRBD1	TRBV5-1	NA	TRBJ2-7	TGCGCCAGCAGCTTGGGACAGGGGCTAGGGTACGAGCAGTACTTC	CASSLGQGLGYEQYF
NA	TRBV29-1	NA	TRBJ1-3	TGCAGCGTTGCCAGGGGAACCGGAAACACCATATATTTT	CSVARGTGNTIYF
NA	TRBV5-1	NA	TRBJ1-5	TGCGCCAGCAGCCCCGACAGTAATCAGCCCCAGCATTTT	CASSPDSNQPQHF
NA	TRBV7-2	NA	TRBJ2-4	TGTGCCAGCAGCTTATGGGACGCCAGGGGCATTCAGTACTTC	CASSLWDARGIQYF
TRBD2	TRBV5-4	NA	TRBJ2-1	TGTGCCAGCAGCTTGGGACTAGCTTTCGATGAGCAGTTCTTC	CASSLGLAFDEQFF
NA	TRBV2	NA	TRBJ2-7	TGTGCCAGCACGGACACCTTCTCCTACGAGCAGTACTTC	CASTDTFSYEQYF
NA	TRBV5-4	NA	TRBJ1-2	TGTGCCAGCAGCTCTTCCCTCCACGACAGTTATGGCTACACCTTC	CASSSSLHDSYGYTF
NA	TRBV7-9	NA	TRBJ1-5	TGTGCCAGCAGCTTATCTATTAGCAATCAGCCCCAGCATTTT	CASSLSISNQPQHF
NA	TRBV18	NA	TRBJ2-1	TGTGCCAGCTCACCACCGGGCAGGGGCTACAATGAGCAGTTCTTC	CASSPPGRGYNEQFF
TRBD1	TRBV7-9	few	TRBJ1-5	TGTGCCAGCAGCTCCGGACAGGGACATCAGCCCCAGCATTTT	CASSSGQGHQPQHF
TRBD1	TRBV7-2	few	TRBJ2-7	TGTGCCAGCAGCTTTACAGGGGGCTCGTACGAGCAGTACTTC	CASSFTGGSYEQYF
TRBD1	TRBV5-1	NA	TRBJ1-4	TGCGCCAGCAGCTTGGAGCACAGGGGGCGGTATGAAAAACTGTTTTTT	CASSLEHRGRYEKLFF
TRBD1	TRBV9	few	TRBJ2-7	TGTGCCAGCAGCGAGGGGGACAGGGGTTACGAGCAGTACTTC	CASSEGDRGYEQYF
NA	TRBV18	NA	TRBJ1-5	TGTGCCAGCTCACCCCCCGCGGGTACGCCCCAGCATTTT	CASSPPAGTPQHF
NA	TRBV2	many	TRBJ2-7	TGTGCCAGCACACAACATTACGAGCAGTACTTC	CASTQHYEQYF
TRBD2	TRBV7-3	NA	TRBJ2-5	TGTGCCAGCAGCTACACAGCGGGAGGGCAAGAGACCCAGTACTTC	CASSYTAGGQETQYF
NA	TRBV19	NA	TRBJ1-5	TGTGCCAGTAGTATATGGGCCCTCAATCAGCCCCAGCATTTT	CASSIWALNQPQHF
TRBD1	TRBV19	few	TRBJ2-7	TGTGCCAGTAGTATGGGACAGGGCTCCGAGCAGTACTTC	CASSMGQGSEQYF
NA	TRBV5-4	NA	TRBJ2-3	TGTGCCAGCAGCCGGGGAAACACAGATACGCAGTATTTT	CASSRGNTDTQYF
NA	TRBV7-3	NA	TRBJ2-1	TGTGCCAGCAGCTCCCCGGGGAACAATGAGCAGTTCTTC	CASSSPGNNEQFF
TRBD2	TRBV4-1	NA	TRBJ2-7	TGCGCCAGCAGCCCGGGGCAGGGAGGGGAGCAGTACTTC	CASSPGQGGEQYF
TRBD1	TRBV19	NA	TRBJ1-2	TGTGCCAGTAGTGCGACAGGGGCCTTCTATGGCTACACCTTC	CASSATGAFYGYTF
TRBD2	TRBV27	NA	TRBJ2-1	TGTGCCAGCAGTTTAGTGGACGCGGGGAGGGGTGAGCAGTTCTTC	CASSLVDAGRGEQFF
NA	TRBV5-1	NA	TRBJ2-5	TGCGCCAGCAGCCCCCTACCCCAAGAGACCCAGTACTTC	CASSPLPQETQYF
TRBD2	TRBV28	NA	TRBJ2-5	TGTGCCAGCAGACCTATGGGGAGGGGCCGAGAGACCCAGTACTTC	CASRPMGRGRETQYF
NA	TRBV5-1	NA	TRBJ2-1	TGCGCCAGCAGCGAGGTCCTCGCGGGGTACTACAATGAGCAGTTCTTC	CASSEVLAGYYNEQFF
TRBD2	TRBV7-2	NA	TRBJ2-7	TGTGCCAGCAGCCCCCCGGGACTAGCGGGAGGTCGGACCTACGAGCAGTACTTC	CASSPPGLAGGRTYEQYF
NA	TRBV11-2	NA	TRBJ1-2	TGTGCCAGCAGCTTCGGCAGGGGCTATGGCTACACCTTC	CASSFGRGYGYTF
TRBD1	TRBV2	few	TRBJ1-2	TGTGCCAGCAGTGTATCTGGACAGGGGCATGGCTACACCTTC	CASSVSGQGHGYTF
TRBD1	TRBV28	NA	TRBJ1-4	TGTGCCAGCAGTTTAGTGGGACAGGGGGAAGAAAAACTGTTTTTT	CASSLVGQGEEKLFF
NA	TRBV21-1	NA	TRBJ2-5	TGTGCCAGCAGCCATGGTCCAGGGCGCTACCAAGAGACCCAGTACTTC	CASSHGPGRYQETQYF
TRBD2	TRBV28	few	TRBJ2-1	TGTGCCAGCAGTTTATCTATGGGGGGTCTAGCGGGAGGTGAGCAGTTCTTC	CASSLSMGGLAGGEQFF
TRBD1	TRBV27	NA	TRBJ1-6	TGTGCCAGCAGTTTGTCCGGGACAGGGGCCCCCAATTCACCCCTCCACTTT	CASSLSGTGAPNSPLHF
NA	TRBV11-2	NA	TRBJ2-6	TGTGCCAGCAGCCCCACAGTCTCTGGGGCCAACGTCCTGACTTTC	CASSPTVSGANVLTF
TRBD1	TRBV5-1	NA	TRBJ1-1	TGCGCCAGCAGCCTTTCAGGGGGGAACACTGAAGCTTTCTTT	CASSLSGGNTEAFF
TRBD1	TRBV5-8	NA	TRBJ2-1	TGTGCCAGCAGCAAACTGATAAGGACAGGGACTAATGAGCAGTTCTTC	CASSKLIRTGTNEQFF
TRBD2	TRBV30	NA	TRBJ2-1	TGTGCCTGGAGTGTCACTAGCGCTCGGCAGTTCTTC	CAWSVTSARQFF
NA	TRBV29-1	NA	TRBJ2-1	TGCAGCGTTGAAGGTGGAGGTGGTGTTGAGCAGTTCTTC	CSVEGGGGVEQFF
NA	TRBV19	NA	TRBJ1-5	TGTGCCAGTACCCATCAGGGCTCTCAGCCCCAGCATTTT	CASTHQGSQPQHF
NA	TRBV19	NA	TRBJ2-4	TGTGCCAGTAGTCTTCAGGGTGTAGCCAAAAACATTCAGTACTTC	CASSLQGVAKNIQYF
TRBD1	TRBV19	NA	TRBJ1-3	TGTGCCAGTAGTATCTCCCGACAGGGGGGAGCTGGAAACACCATATATTTT	CASSISRQGGAGNTIYF